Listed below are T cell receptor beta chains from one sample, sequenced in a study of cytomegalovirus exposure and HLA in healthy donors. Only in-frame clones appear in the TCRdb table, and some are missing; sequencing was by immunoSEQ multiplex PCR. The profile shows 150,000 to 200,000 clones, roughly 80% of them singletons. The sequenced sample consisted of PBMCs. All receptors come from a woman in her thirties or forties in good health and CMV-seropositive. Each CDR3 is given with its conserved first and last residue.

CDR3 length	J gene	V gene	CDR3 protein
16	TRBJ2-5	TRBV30	CAWTLGLAGGRETQYF
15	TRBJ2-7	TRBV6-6	CASSYSLVGSYEQYF
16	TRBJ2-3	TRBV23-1	CASIAWAGRAQDTQYF
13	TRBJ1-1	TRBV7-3	CASSPSVNTEAFF
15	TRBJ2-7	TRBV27	CASSVDFRGTGKQYF
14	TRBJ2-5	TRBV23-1	CASIEGQGQETQYF
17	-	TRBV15	CATSRDRTSGGMDEQYF
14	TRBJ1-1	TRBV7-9	CASRQRSRNTEAFF
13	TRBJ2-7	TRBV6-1	CASSDLGGYEQYF
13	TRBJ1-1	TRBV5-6	CASSLVRNTEAFF
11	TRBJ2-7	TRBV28	CASSTPREQYF
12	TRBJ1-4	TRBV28	CASSLSGEKLFF
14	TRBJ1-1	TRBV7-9	CASRSGTHNTEAFF
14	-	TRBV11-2	CASSYQASSYEQYF
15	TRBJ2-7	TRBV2	CASSEAWTGASEQYF
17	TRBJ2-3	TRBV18	CASSLTQAGAGTDTQYF
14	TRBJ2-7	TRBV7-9	CASSSYQGGHEQYF
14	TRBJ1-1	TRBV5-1	CASSAAQGLPEAFF
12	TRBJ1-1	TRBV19	CATRQGGTEAFF
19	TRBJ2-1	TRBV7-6	CASSLVARTSGRADNEQFF
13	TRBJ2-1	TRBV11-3	CASSQTRNGVQFF
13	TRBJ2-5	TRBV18	CASSQGGLETQYF
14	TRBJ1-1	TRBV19	CASSDRGKNTEAFF
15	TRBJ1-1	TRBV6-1	CASYGTGQKSTEAFF
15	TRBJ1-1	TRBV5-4	CASSFTGTGATEAFF
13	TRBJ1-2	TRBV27	CASSLGRYYGYTF
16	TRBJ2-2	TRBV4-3	CASSLRGVAGEGELFF
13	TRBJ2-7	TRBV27	CASSGGGSYEQYF
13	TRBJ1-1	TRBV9	CASGVGGDTEAFF